Listed below are T cell receptor beta chains from one sample, sequenced in a study of T cells and copy number aberrations in small-cell lung cancer. Sequencing used immunoSEQ multiplex PCR; TCRdb keeps in-frame clones, though not all of them. Among about 2,600 clones listed, approximately 82% were seen once. Sequencing input: normal tissue next to the tumor. These TCRs come from a man between 65 and 85 years old with small cell lung cancer. The CDR3 runs from the conserved cysteine through the conserved F or W. D genes are given only for firm matches. Clone size appears in some rows only: once, few, many, or a class for an expanded clone.

TRBJ2-2 - TRBV7-9 15 - CASELPRQNTGELFF TGTGCCAGCGAGCTTCCTCGACAGAACACCGGGGAGCTGTTTTTT
TRBJ2-4 - TRBV28 16 - CASSLEGPVAKNIQYF TGTGCCAGCAGTTTGGAGGGGCCAGTAGCCAAAAACATTCAGTACTTC
TRBJ2-5 TRBD2 TRBV7-8 15 few CASSPVGGVGETQYF TGTGCCAGCAGCCCCGTCGGGGGGGTGGGAGAGACCCAGTACTTC
TRBJ2-5 - TRBV11-2 17 - CASSLALTGIYQETQYF TGTGCCAGCAGCTTAGCCCTCACAGGGATTTACCAAGAGACCCAGTACTTC
TRBJ1-1 TRBD1 TRBV9 13 - CASSVRTGTEAFF TGTGCCAGCAGCGTAAGGACAGGGACTGAAGCTTTCTTT
TRBJ2-3 TRBD1 TRBV4-1 15 - CASSPLGTGGDTQYF TGCGCCAGCAGTCCCCTTGGGACAGGGGGAGATACGCAGTATTTT
TRBJ2-1 - TRBV5-4 13 - CANSLSWGNEQFF TGTGCCAACAGCTTGAGTTGGGGTAATGAGCAGTTCTTC
TRBJ2-2 TRBD2 TRBV4-1 15 - CASSQERAGTGELFF TGCGCCAGCAGCCAAGAACGAGCGGGGACCGGGGAGCTGTTTTTT
TRBJ2-5 - TRBV5-4 12 once CASSLVGETQYF TGTGCCAGCAGCTTGGTCGGCGAGACCCAGTACTTC
TRBJ2-7 - TRBV7-3 13 once CASSYMGIDEQYF TGTGCCAGCAGCTATATGGGCATTGACGAGCAGTACTTC
TRBJ2-1 TRBD2 TRBV7-3 15 - CASSPQSGSSNEQFF TGTGCCAGCAGCCCCCAGAGCGGGAGTTCAAATGAGCAGTTCTTC